Listed below are T cell receptor beta chains from one sample, sequenced in a study of blood T cell repertoires in COVID-19. Profiling relied on immunoSEQ multiplex PCR, and the TCRdb table lists in-frame clones only, not all of them. The sample consists of 150,000 or so clones, 86% of them appearing once. Sequencing was performed on peripheral blood. The origin of the receptors is a woman in her 70s with acute or convalescent COVID-19. CDR3s include the opening cysteine and the closing phenylalanine or tryptophan. A D gene is named only where the DNA matches it firmly. Part of the rows lack a size; the others show once, few, many or a class for expanded clones.

J: TRBJ1-1; V: TRBV4-1; D: -; size: once; DNA: TGCGCCAGCAGCCAAGGCGAACAGGGACGGGCGGGAGCTTTCTTT; CDR3: CASSQGEQGRAGAFF
J: TRBJ1-3; V: TRBV19; D: -; size: -; DNA: TGTGCCAGTACAGGGTTCGGAAACACCATATATTTT; CDR3: CASTGFGNTIYF
J: TRBJ1-3; V: TRBV18; D: TRBD1; size: few; DNA: TGTGCCAGCTCACCACCCGGGACAGGAGGAGCTGGAAACACCATATATTTT; CDR3: CASSPPGTGGAGNTIYF
J: TRBJ1-6; V: TRBV5-4; D: -; size: -; DNA: TGTGCCAGCAGCCCGGACTGGGGTTCACCCCTCCACTTT; CDR3: CASSPDWGSPLHF
J: TRBJ2-4; V: TRBV10-3; D: -; size: -; DNA: TGTGCCATCAGTGAGTCATATGCGGGTAAAAACATTCAGTACTTC; CDR3: CAISESYAGKNIQYF
J: TRBJ1-4; V: TRBV4-2; D: TRBD1; size: -; DNA: TGTGCCAGCAGCCCCCAAGACAGGGTTAAAAATGAAAAACTGTTTTTT; CDR3: CASSPQDRVKNEKLFF
J: TRBJ2-3; V: TRBV9; D: -; size: once; DNA: TGTGCCAGCAGCGGGAGCTCGGGGGAGCTAGGAGATACGCAGTATTTT; CDR3: CASSGSSGELGDTQYF
J: TRBJ1-5; V: TRBV24-1; D: -; size: -; DNA: TGTGCCACCGGGGGACTAGGGGGGGGCAATCAGCCCCAGCATTTT; CDR3: CATGGLGGGNQPQHF
J: TRBJ1-2; V: TRBV9; D: -; size: -; DNA: TGTGCCAGCAGCGTGGACAGAAACTATGGCTACACCTTC; CDR3: CASSVDRNYGYTF
J: TRBJ2-7; V: TRBV18; D: -; size: -; DNA: TGTGCCAGCTCACCTATCAGGGAAGGGTTCGAGCAGTACTTC; CDR3: CASSPIREGFEQYF
J: TRBJ2-5; V: TRBV6-6; D: -; size: -; DNA: TGTGCCAGCAGACAGGTGGTCTCAGAGACCCAGTACTTC; CDR3: CASRQVVSETQYF
J: TRBJ2-5; V: TRBV4-3; D: -; size: -; DNA: TGCGCCAGCAGCCAAAGCCCGCGGGGGCATGTAGAGACCCAGTACTTC; CDR3: CASSQSPRGHVETQYF
J: TRBJ1-2; V: TRBV4-2; D: TRBD1; size: once; DNA: TGTGCCAGCAGCCAAGATCGCGGGACAGGGAGGTACTATGGCTACACCTTC; CDR3: CASSQDRGTGRYYGYTF
J: TRBJ2-1; V: TRBV15; D: -; size: -; DNA: TGTGCCACCAGCAGAGATGGGGTGGGGCGACCAAATGAGGTTAAGTTCTTC; CDR3: CATSRDGVGRPNEVKFF
J: TRBJ1-6; V: TRBV5-1; D: TRBD1; size: -; DNA: TGCGCCAGCAGCTTTGGGACAGACTCACCCCTCCACTTT; CDR3: CASSFGTDSPLHF